These 26 T cell receptor beta chains came from one sample sequenced in a study of OX40 agonist ivuxolimab in advanced cancers. Assay: immunoSEQ multiplex PCR; the TCRdb copy retains only in-frame clones and omits some. The sample contains roughly 49,000 clones, roughly nine tenths of which appear only once. The sample in question was CD4+ or CD8+ T cells sorted from blood, obtained in a trial of the OX40 agonist ivuxolimab. The receptors were gathered from an adult with an advanced solid tumor such as melanoma, head and neck, liver or kidney cancer.

V gene TRBV5-5 combines with J gene TRBJ1-2, with 12 positions matching TRBD1. The V and J ends lost 0 bases and 5 bases, in that order; junction bases with no gene match: 8. This CDR3 is built from 17 residues. Germline CDR1 SGHKS, CDR2 YYEKEE (reference sequence). The CDR3 reads CASSLEGTGGVRYGYTF. The DNA of the CDR3 is TGTGCCAGCAGCTTGGAAGGGACAGGGGGCGTGAGGTATGGCTACACCTTC.

V gene TRBV6-5 combines with J gene TRBJ2-3, with 9 bases matching TRBD2. The V gene end was trimmed by 5 bases and the J gene end by 2 bases; junction bases not matched to a gene: 2. The CDR3 spans 14 residues. CDR1 is MNHEY and CDR2 is SVGAGI in the germline V gene. The CDR3 here is CASSLAGFTDTQYF. DNA for the CDR3: TGTGCCAGCAGTCTAGCGGGATTCACAGATACGCAGTATTTT.

This sequence joins TRBV5-6 and TRBJ2-1; possibly TRBD1 or TRBD2 for D (8 bases each). V lost 4 bases to trimming and J lost 10 bases, with 15 bases between them. CDR1 and CDR2 (germline): SGHDT, YYEEEE. This CDR3 is 13 amino acids long. This CDR3 is CASSRRGDREQFF. Written as DNA, the CDR3 is TGTGCCAGCAGCCGGCGGGGGGACAGGGAGCAGTTCTTC.

The V gene is TRBV30, the J gene TRBJ2-5; D gene uncertain. The CDR3 runs 11 residues. CDR1 and CDR2 (germline): GTSNPN, SVGIG (reference sequence). Trimming took off 0 bases at V and 4 bases at J, with 3 bases between the two ends. The DNA of the CDR3 is TGTGCCTGGAGTGTCGGAGAGACCCAGTACTTC. Translated: CAWSVGETQYF.

This sequence joins TRBV11-2 and TRBJ2-3, with D perhaps matching TRBD1 (5 bases). This CDR3 spans 12 amino acids. V shed 8 bases and J shed 4 bases, with 10 bases lying between them. Germline assignment: CDR1 SGHAT and CDR2 FQNNGV. The CDR3 region is CASLEQADTQYF. The CDR3 DNA reads TGTGCCAGCCTCGAACAGGCAGATACGCAGTATTTT. Looking up the rest from reference TRBV11-2 and TRBJ2-3 gives the full variable domain: EAGVAQSPRYKIIEKRQSVAFWCNPISGHATLYWYQQILGQGPKLLIQFQNNGVVDDSQLPKDRFSAERLKGVDSTLKIQPAKLEDSAVYLCASLEQADTQYFGPGTRLTVL.

This clone was detected only a few times. CDR3 nucleotides: TGTGCCTGGAGTAAGGCCCAGGATACGCAGTATTTT. Residues: CAWSKAQDTQYF. The gene calls are TRBV30 and TRBJ2-3; no clear D. Germline CDR1 and CDR2: GTSNPN and SVGIG (reference sequence). Between the trimmed V and J ends, which lost 2 bases and 6 bases, there was a span of 9 bases. The CDR3 sequence is 12 residues long.

The chain is built from TRBV5-1 and TRBJ2-6; D possibly corresponds to TRBD1 (5 bases). This CDR3 comprises 15 residues. V was cut by 4 bases and J by 1 base, with 9 bases left in between. Germline V gene data show CDR1 as SGHRS and CDR2 as YFSETQ. DNA of the CDR3: TGCGCCAGCAGCACCGCAGGGTCTGGGGCCAACGTCCTGACTTTC. This sequence encodes CASSTAGSGANVLTF.

This chain uses TRBV6-1 with TRBJ2-3; the D is unclear. The V and J ends lost 0 bases and 3 bases respectively, with 10 bases between them. This CDR3 region has 15 residues. The germline V gene has CDR1 MNHNS and CDR2 SASEGT. Here the CDR3 reads CASSEASGETDTQYF. The CDR3 nucleotides are TGTGCCAGCAGTGAAGCTTCCGGCGAGACAGATACGCAGTATTTT.

The V and J genes are TRBV7-9 and TRBJ1-1, with D tentatively TRBD1 (5 bases). Germline loops: CDR1 SEHNR, CDR2 FQNEAQ (reference sequence). This CDR3 contains 13 residues. Trimming took off 5 bases at V and 5 bases at J, with 12 bases between the two ends. CDR3 region: CASSVQGRTEAFF. As DNA, the CDR3 is TGTGCCAGCAGCGTGCAGGGTAGGACTGAAGCTTTCTTT.

The chain combines TRBV2 with TRBJ1-1; a possible D gene is TRBD1 (6 bases). The V end was cut by 6 bases, the J end by 3 bases, with 17 bases between. CDR1 SNHLY and CDR2 FYNNEI come from the germline V gene. This CDR3 has 15 amino acids. The CDR3 sequence is CASRVMTGFDTEAFF. The DNA for the CDR3 is TGTGCCAGCAGAGTCATGACAGGTTTCGACACTGAAGCTTTCTTT.

V gene TRBV9 combines with J gene TRBJ1-6; weak D call: TRBD1 (5 bases). Trimming shortened V by 0 bases and J by 7 bases, and 11 bases separated the two germline ends. The CDR3 spans 15 residues. The germline gives CDR1 SGDLS, CDR2 YYNGEE. CDR3 sequence: CASSVGDGENSPLHF. In nucleotides, the CDR3 is TGTGCCAGCAGCGTAGGGGACGGGGAAAATTCACCCCTCCACTTT.

The gene calls are TRBV28 and TRBJ1-1; D gene ambiguous. This CDR3 has 15 amino acids. The V gene lost 5 bases and the J gene lost 1 base, with 14 bases spanning the gap. The germline CDR1 and CDR2 sequences are MDHEN and SYDVKM. Written as DNA, the CDR3 is TGTGCCAGCAGTGTCACCGGAGGAGGGAACACTGAAGCTTTCTTT. Amino acid sequence: CASSVTGGGNTEAFF.

J is TRBJ2-2 and V is TRBV7-6; TRBD2 matches at 7 bases. Germline V gives CDR1 SGHVS, CDR2 FNYEAQ. Trimming removed 2 bases from V and 6 bases from J; junction bases left unmatched: 6. The CDR3 is 15 amino acids. CDR3 sequence: CASSLWSGVSGELFF. The CDR3 DNA is TGTGCCAGCAGCTTATGGAGCGGGGTGTCCGGGGAGCTGTTTTTT.

This rearrangement joins TRBV7-9 to TRBJ1-1; the match to TRBD1 covers 8 bases. CDR3 length: 14 amino acids. The V gene's germline CDR1 is SEHNR and CDR2 FQNEAQ (reference sequence). V dropped 4 bases and J dropped 2; count of bases not matched to a gene: 3. The CDR3 is CASSSTGANTEAFF. The CDR3 DNA is TGTGCCAGCAGCTCGACAGGGGCCAACACTGAAGCTTTCTTT.

This clone was observed a single time. The gene calls are TRBV10-3 and TRBJ2-2; D could derive from TRBD1 or TRBD2 (6 bases each). V lost 0 bases and J 3 bases, leaving 8 bases between the germline ends. Germline loops: CDR1 ENHRY, CDR2 SYGVKD. The CDR3 extends over 15 amino acids. CDR3 DNA: TGTGCCATCAGTGAGTCTGGGGGGCACACCGGGGAGCTGTTTTTT. This codes for CAISESGGHTGELFF.

The V and J genes are TRBV5-7 and TRBJ1-6; D is undetermined. TRBV5-7 is sorted into the ORF group, with uncertain function. The CDR3 length is 15 residues. V lost 4 bases and J 6 bases, leaving 14 bases between the germline ends. The CDR3 DNA is TGTGCCAGCAGCCCTGGAGTTCAGGTTAATTCACCCCTCCACTTT. It translates to CASSPGVQVNSPLHF.

This rearrangement joins TRBV28 to TRBJ2-3; D might be TRBD2 (6 bases). Trimming removed 5 bases from V and 1 base from J, with 16 bases in between. This CDR3 region has 16 residues. Germline lookup yields CDR1 MDHEN and CDR2 SYDVKM. In DNA, the CDR3 is TGTGCCAGCAGTAACCCTCCGGGACTTCGCACAGATACGCAGTATTTT. It yields the protein CASSNPPGLRTDTQYF.

The V and J genes are TRBV4-3 and TRBJ1-2; D may be TRBD1 (5 bases). V lost 1 base, J lost 3 bases, and 9 bases lay in between. The CDR3 runs 14 residues. CDR1 is LGHNA and CDR2 is YSLEER in the germline V gene. The CDR3 here is CASSQVEGDYGYTF. The CDR3, as DNA: TGCGCCAGCAGCCAAGTTGAAGGGGACTATGGCTACACCTTC.

The chain couples TRBV15 to TRBJ2-5; D not resolved. Germline loops: CDR1 LNHNV, CDR2 YYDKDF (reference sequence). This CDR3 has 13 residues. V was trimmed by 4 bases and J by 5 bases, leaving 11 bases between them. CDR3: CATSIGPPETQYF. The CDR3 DNA follows: TGTGCCACCAGCATAGGGCCCCCGGAGACCCAGTACTTC.

This clone was picked up one time. The V and J genes are TRBV10-1 and TRBJ2-2; no firm D call. The CDR3 covers 14 residues. Trimming shortened V by 2 bases and J by 2 bases, and 6 bases separated the two germline ends. CDR1 and CDR2 from the germline V gene are WNHNN and SYGVQD (reference sequence). DNA of the CDR3: TGCGCCAGCAGTGAGAGACAAAACACCGGGGAGCTGTTTTTT. Residues: CASSERQNTGELFF.

The gene calls are TRBV2 and TRBJ2-2; no definite D call. This CDR3 contains 11 residues. V gave up 6 bases and J gave up 8 bases, with 7 bases separating them. Per germline, CDR1 SNHLY and CDR2 FYNNEI. CDR3: CASSAAGELFF. CDR3 nucleotides: TGTGCCAGCAGCGCCGCGGGGGAGCTGTTTTTT. Full variable domain (missing parts from reference TRBV2 and TRBJ2-2): EPEVTQTPSHQVTQMGQEVILRCVPISNHLYFYWYRQILGQKVEFLVSFYNNEISEKSEIFDDQFSVERPDGSNFTLKIRSTKLEDSAMYFCASSAAGELFFGEGSRLTVL.

The rearrangement links TRBV6-1 to TRBJ1-6; tentative D call: TRBD1 (6 bases). This CDR3 spans 15 amino acids. Trimming removed 1 base from V and 6 bases from J, with 10 bases in between. The germline V gene encodes CDR1 MNHNS and CDR2 SASEGT. In nucleotides, the CDR3 is TGTGCCAGCAGTGAAGTAGGGGGTTCTAATTCACCCCTCCACTTT. The encoded protein is CASSEVGGSNSPLHF.

The J gene is TRBJ2-3, the V gene TRBV18; no clear D. CDR1 KGHSH and CDR2 LQKENI come from the germline V gene. This CDR3 region has 15 residues. The V end was cut by 3 bases, the J end by 0 bases, with 10 bases between. CDR3 amino acids: CASSPLTDSTDTQYF. The CDR3 coding sequence is TGTGCCAGCTCACCTCTAACCGACAGCACAGATACGCAGTATTTT.

This clone occurred once. The chain employs TRBV6-1 and TRBJ1-1; 7 bases fit TRBD1. There are 15 residues in the CDR3. Germline V gene sequence: CDR1 MNHNS, CDR2 SASEGT. The junction had 3 bases not matched to a gene; V was cut back by 1 base and J by 1 base. CDR3 residues: CASSEEAGGNTEAFF. The CDR3 DNA reads TGTGCCAGCAGTGAAGAAGCAGGGGGGAACACTGAAGCTTTCTTT.

This clone was counted between two and nine times. The chain uses TRBV29-1 and TRBJ2-1; 10 bases match TRBD2. Germline CDR1 SQVTM, CDR2 ANQGSEA. V dropped 3 bases and J dropped 1; count of bases not matched to a gene: 6. The CDR3 extends over 16 amino acids. As DNA, the CDR3 is TGCAGCGTTGAGGGGCTAGCGGGAGAGTCCTACAATGAGCAGTTCTTC. This gives the protein CSVEGLAGESYNEQFF.

The chain joins TRBV6-5 to TRBJ2-5; perhaps TRBD1 as D (6 bases). The germline V gene encodes CDR1 MNHEY and CDR2 SVGAGI. Between the trimmed V and J ends, which lost 3 bases and 0 bases, there was a span of 14 bases. The CDR3 sequence is 16 residues long. The CDR3 sequence: CASSYFRGQYQETQYF. CDR3 in DNA: TGTGCCAGCAGTTATTTCCGAGGACAGTACCAAGAGACCCAGTACTTC.